These 6 T cell receptor beta chains came from one sample sequenced in a study of cytotoxic CD8 clonotypes in ibrutinib-treated CLL. The protocol was immunoSEQ multiplex PCR, while the TCRdb copy is restricted to in-frame clones and leaves out a portion. The sample shows more than 110,000 clones, around 90% of them seen only once. Sample: PBMCs, taken after 12 months of ibrutinib treatment. The receptors shown here come from a human donor with chronic lymphocytic leukemia.

The chain uses TRBV7-9 and TRBJ1-2; a weak D match, TRBD1 (5 bases). CDR1 and CDR2 (germline): SEHNR, FQNEAQ (reference sequence). V shed 5 bases and J shed 6 bases, with 13 bases lying between them. The CDR3 has 13 amino acids. This CDR3 reads CASSPQGEDGYTF. CDR3 in DNA: TGTGCCAGCAGCCCTCAGGGCGAGGATGGCTACACCTTC.

The chain joins TRBV27 to TRBJ2-5; D unresolved. Germline assignment: CDR1 MNHEY and CDR2 SMNVEV (reference sequence). The length of the CDR3 is 14 residues. Deletions cut 4 bases from V and 4 bases from J, with 13 bases between. The CDR3: CASSYGWSGETQYF. In DNA form, the CDR3 reads TGTGCCAGCAGTTACGGGTGGTCCGGAGAGACCCAGTACTTC.

This chain uses TRBV6-5 with TRBJ1-1, with D possibly matching TRBD1 (6 bases). The CDR3 is made up of 16 amino acids. Trimming cost V 1 base and J 0 bases, with 12 bases left between them. The germline V gene encodes CDR1 MNHEY and CDR2 SVGAGI. CDR3 nucleotides: TGTGCCAGCAGTTACTTAACGACAGGCATGAACACTGAAGCTTTCTTT. Encoded protein: CASSYLTTGMNTEAFF.

The chain is built from TRBV5-1 and TRBJ2-5; 8 bases agree with TRBD1. V gave up 6 bases and J gave up 5 bases; unmatched junction bases: 12. CDR1 is SGHRS and CDR2 is YFSETQ in the germline V gene. This CDR3 region has 15 residues. DNA for the CDR3: TGCGCCAGCAACTCAGCAGGGGGCCTGGAGGAGACCCAGTACTTC. This sequence encodes CASNSAGGLEETQYF. The variable domain in full, with the rest retrieved from reference TRBV5-1 and TRBJ2-5, is KAGVTQTPRYLIKTRGQQVTLSCSPISGHRSVSWYQQTPGQGLQFLFEYFSETQRNKGNFPGRFSGRQFSNSRSEMNVSTLELGDSALYLCASNSAGGLEETQYFGPGTRLLVL.

V usage is TRBV9 and J usage is TRBJ1-2; TRBD1 might be the D (5 bases). The V gene's germline CDR1 is SGDLS and CDR2 YYNGEE. There are 15 residues in the CDR3. V lost 1 base to trimming and J lost 4 bases, with 14 bases between them. As DNA, the CDR3 is TGTGCCAGCAGCGTATCGGGGCGTGAAGGCTATGGCTACACCTTC. It encodes CASSVSGREGYGYTF.

This clone occurred once. The chain recombines TRBV30 with TRBJ2-5; 7 nucleotides agree with TRBD2. J lost 1 base, V lost 3 bases, and 8 bases had no gene match. The CDR3 is made up of 15 amino acids. The germline V gene has CDR1 GTSNPN and CDR2 SVGIG (reference sequence). CDR3 protein: CAWSKGERGQETQYF. DNA of the CDR3: TGTGCCTGGAGCAAAGGGGAGCGGGGCCAAGAGACCCAGTACTTC. Full variable domain (outside the CDR3, taken from reference TRBV30 and TRBJ2-5): SQTIHQWPATLVQPVGSPLSLECTVEGTSNPNLYWYRQAAGRGLQLLFYSVGIGQISSEVPQNLSASRPQDRQFILSSKKLLLSDSGFYLCAWSKGERGQETQYFGPGTRLLVL.